Presented here are 20 T cell receptor beta chains from one specimen sequenced in a study of early T cells in non-severe SARS-CoV-2 infection. One entry per CDR3 protein, called by TCRdb with MiXCR from the 5' RACE reads. This repertoire shows fewer than 100,000 distinct CDR3 sequences, roughly a sixth found once; its top ten account for approximately 2.6%. Sequences were obtained from whole blood. These receptors originate from an adult who was a healthcare worker with PCR-confirmed SARS-CoV-2 infection or an uninfected control (not recorded which).

The chain combines TRBV7-9 with TRBJ2-7; 10 bases are a match to TRBD1. The V gene's germline CDR1 is SEHNR and CDR2 FQNEAQ (reference sequence). This CDR3 has 15 amino acids. The V gene end was trimmed by 2 bases and the J gene end by 4 bases; junction bases not matched to a gene: 5. CDR3 in DNA: TGTGCCAGCAGCTTACCGCCGGGACAGGGGTACGAGCAGTACTTC. This gives the protein CASSLPPGQGYEQYF.

The J gene is TRBJ1-1, the V gene TRBV28; no clear D gene. The CDR3 covers 14 residues. Trimming removed 8 bases at V and 0 bases at J, with 13 bases between. CDR1 and CDR2 (germline): MDHEN, SYDVKM. The CDR3 DNA sequence: TGTGCCAGCCTCCGAAGGGCCCTGAACACTGAAGCTTTCTTT. As protein: CASLRRALNTEAFF.

The CDR3 is CASSEDAVVYGYTF. The CDR3 region has the DNA TGTGCCAGCAGCGAGGACGCGGTCGTCTATGGCTACACCTTC. This sequence joins TRBV12-3 or TRBV12-4 and TRBJ1-2; no clear D gene. V lost 6 bases and J lost 4, with 15 bases in between. The CDR3 contains 14 residues.

This clonotype was counted a few times. This chain connects TRBV18 to TRBJ1-2, with 10 bases matching TRBD1. Per germline, CDR1 KGHSH and CDR2 LQKENI. V lost 2 bases to trimming and J lost 2 bases; unmatched junction nucleotides: 8. The CDR3 is 17 amino acids. The CDR3 DNA reads TGTGCCAGCTCACCAGCCGGGACAGGGGCTCCAAACTATGGCTACACCTTC. Translating it yields CASSPAGTGAPNYGYTF.

The chain carries TRBV12-3 or TRBV12-4 and TRBJ2-4, with 8 bases that match TRBD2. The CDR3 consists of 15 residues. The ends lost 6 bases at V and 2 bases at J; junction bases unmatched: 6. Here the CDR3 DNA reads TGTGCCAGCAGCCCGACTAGCGTCTCCAAAAACATTCAGTACTTC. This gives the protein CASSPTSVSKNIQYF.

The rearrangement uses TRBV14 and TRBJ2-5, with TRBD2 as a possible D gene (6 bases). Germline lookup yields CDR1 SGHDN and CDR2 FVKESK. V lost 4 bases, J lost 4 bases, and 19 bases lay in between. The CDR3 length is 16 residues. The CDR3 sequence is CASSPRGRREGETQYF. CDR3 in DNA: TGTGCCAGCAGCCCCCGTGGACGGAGGGAAGGAGAGACCCAGTACTTC.

The chain has TRBV11-3 and TRBJ1-1, with 9 bases identical to TRBD1. CDR1 and CDR2 from the germline V gene are SGHNT and YENEEA. V trimming: 5 bases; J trimming: 7 bases; junction bases outside the gene matches: 5. The CDR3 consists of 13 residues. CDR3 DNA sequence: TGTGCCAGCAGCGAAGGGACAGGGCTTGAAGCTTTCTTT. Translating it yields CASSEGTGLEAFF.

This clonotype was counted between two and nine times. CDR3 amino acids: CSARSSGANVLTF. DNA for the CDR3: TGCAGCGCCAGGAGCTCTGGGGCCAACGTCCTGACTTTC. The rearrangement links TRBV29-1 to TRBJ2-6; the D is unclear. CDR3 length equals 13 residues. In germline, CDR1 is SQVTM, CDR2 ANQGSEA. V was cut by 7 bases and J by 0 bases, with 7 bases left in between. The full variable domain, completed using reference TRBV29-1 and TRBJ2-6, is SAVISQKPSRDICQRGTSLTIQCQVDSQVTMMFWYRQQPGQSLTLIATANQGSEATYESGFVIDKFPISRPNLTFSTLTVSNMSPEDSSIYLCSARSSGANVLTFGAGSRLTVL.

This clonotype has at least ten counts. The junction shows a germline mismatch at one end, possibly a read error. V gene TRBV7-7 combines with J gene TRBJ2-2; 11 positions agree with TRBD2. Germline CDR1 and CDR2: SSHAT and FNYEAQ (reference sequence). The CDR3 is 19 amino acids. The CDR3 DNA reads TGTGCTAGCAGCTCCTTACTAGCGGGGGATTCAAGGGGAACCGGGGAGCTGTTTTTT. Its translation: CASSSLLAGDSRGTGELFF.

Only a few counts were recorded for this clonotype. V is TRBV6-6 and J is TRBJ1-3, with D uncertain. The germline V gene encodes CDR1 MNHNY and CDR2 SVGAGI (reference sequence). The CDR3 is 13 amino acids. V shed 6 bases and J shed 9 bases, with 15 bases lying between them. CDR3 bases: TGTGCCAGCAGCCCGGACGCTGAGAGCACCATATATTTT. Its translation: CASSPDAESTIYF.

The genes are TRBV18 and TRBJ2-7; tentatively, D is TRBD1 or TRBD2 (5 bases each). This CDR3 is built from 14 residues. Looked up from germline, CDR1 is KGHSH and CDR2 is LQKENI. V was cut by 2 bases and J by 3 bases, with 11 bases left in between. The DNA of the CDR3 is TGTGCCAGCTCACCAGAGCTGGGGGTCTACGAGCAGTACTTC. Amino acids: CASSPELGVYEQYF.

The V call is TRBV10-3, the J call TRBJ1-6; 8 bases are shared with TRBD1. The CDR3 consists of 15 residues. V shed 2 bases and J 13 bases; nucleotides not matched to a gene: 10. The germline V gene encodes CDR1 ENHRY and CDR2 SYGVKD. The CDR3, as DNA: TGTGCCATCAGTGAGCCACCGGGACAGGCCTCTCCCCTCCACTTT. It translates to CAISEPPGQASPLHF.

This clonotype was counted only a few times. The CDR3 spells CASSQSRGGPHIQYF. CDR3 nucleotide sequence: TGTGCCAGCAGCCAGTCGCGGGGGGGCCCCCACATTCAGTACTTC. This chain joins TRBV11-2 and TRBJ2-4; 9 nucleotides line up with TRBD2. V lost 5 bases, J lost 8 bases, and 10 bases stayed unmatched. The CDR3 has 15 amino acids. Germline CDR1 SGHAT, CDR2 FQNNGV.

The rearrangement joins TRBV28 to TRBJ1-6; maybe TRBD1 (5 bases). Germline assignment: CDR1 MDHEN and CDR2 SYDVKM. CDR3 length: 17 residues. Trimming left V 5 bases short and J 0 bases short, with 14 bases between. The CDR3 nucleotides are TGTGCCAGCAGTCCCCGCCCAGGGAGCTCCTATAATTCACCCCTCCACTTT. Translated, it gives CASSPRPGSSYNSPLHF.

In its sample, this clonotype was seen a few times. The chain carries TRBV12-3 or TRBV12-4 and TRBJ1-6; D might be TRBD1 (5 bases). Trimming pared 7 bases from V and 4 bases from J, leaving 11 bases between. CDR3 size: 14 residues. The CDR3 coding sequence is TGTGCCAGCACGAAGGCAGGGTATAATTCACCCCTCCACTTT. It yields the protein CASTKAGYNSPLHF.

This clonotype was counted only a few times. The chain recombines TRBV2 with TRBJ2-7; D is undetermined. Trimming took 7 bases from V and 0 from J, leaving 19 bases between them. Germline V gives CDR1 SNHLY, CDR2 FYNNEI. The CDR3 has 16 amino acids. The CDR3 spells CASTEKHVYSSYEQYF. The CDR3 DNA is TGTGCCAGCACCGAAAAACACGTCTATAGCTCCTACGAGCAGTACTTC.

The chain has TRBV19 and TRBJ2-3, with 10 positions matching TRBD2. This CDR3 comprises 13 residues. V shed 3 bases, J shed 14 bases, and the junction held 8 bases outside the gene matches. Germline values: CDR1 LNHDA, CDR2 SQIVND (reference sequence). The CDR3 DNA reads TGTGCCAGTAGTATTGATCTAGCGGGGGCGCGGTATTTT. Translation: CASSIDLAGARYF.

J is TRBJ1-5 and V is TRBV10-3; 8 nucleotides line up with TRBD1. The V and J ends lost 6 bases and 5 bases, in that order; junction bases with no gene match: 6. The CDR3 consists of 14 residues. Germline CDR1 and CDR2: ENHRY and SYGVKD. The CDR3 nucleotides are TGTGCCATCAGGGACAGGGAAGGCTATCAGCCCCAGCATTTT. As protein: CAIRDREGYQPQHF.

This clonotype occurred a few times. The CDR3 region is CASSLNFGANQPQHF. CDR3 bases: TGTGCCAGCAGTTTAAATTTCGGAGCTAATCAGCCCCAGCATTTT. The chain employs TRBV27 and TRBJ1-5, with unresolved D. From germline, CDR1 is MNHEY and CDR2 SMNVEV (reference sequence). Between the trimmed V and J ends, which lost 2 bases and 4 bases, there was a span of 12 bases. CDR3 length: 15 residues.

In the case of this clonotype: Mismatch with germline at one junction end may stem from a read error. CDR3 loop: CASSLEGYTEVFF. The CDR3 DNA reads as TGTGCCAGCAGCTTAGAGGGATACACTGAAGTTTTCTTT. The J gene is TRBJ1-1, the V gene TRBV7-6; D call uncertain. CDR3 length equals 13 residues. Germline V gives CDR1 SGHVS, CDR2 FNYEAQ.